This T cell receptor (beta chain) was obtained from a study of ipilimumab plus nivolumab after autologous stem cell transplantation. At the level of the study: A median of about eight nivolumab and 5 ipilimumab doses were given. Myeloma cases were transplant-naive high-risk or relapsed within 3 years post first autologous transplant.

Produced via immunoSEQ multiplex PCR; TCRdb's table is partial and in-frame only. The sample lists fewer than 45,000 clones, 80% to 95% occurring once. Ipilimumab, 1 mg/kg, started 14 to 28 days after autologous transplant. The CDR3 runs to 17 residues. This chain uses TRBV21-1 with TRBJ1-5; TRBD1, the table's D call, lacks a check against the DNA. TRBV21-1 is a pseudogene locus. The starting material was PBMCs, obtained in a trial of ipilimumab plus nivolumab as post-transplant consolidation. This receptor was obtained from a male donor with multiple myeloma. The DNA of the CDR3 is TGTGCCAGCAGCAAAGCGCAGCGACAGGGGCACCTGGGGCCCCAGCATTTT. It translates to CASSKAQRQGHLGPQHF.